The rows below give T cell receptor beta chains drawn from one sample of a study of T cell responses to AZD1222 COVID-19 vaccine. TCRdb's table, derived via immunoSEQ multiplex PCR, lists solely in-frame clones and lacks some. The table includes some 99,000 clones, roughly nine tenths detected once. The source was peripheral blood, collected on day 0 of AZD1222 vaccination. The receptor set was obtained from an adult in good health. CDR3s include the opening cysteine and the closing phenylalanine or tryptophan. Each record gives: V gene, clone size, D gene, J gene, CDR3 protein, CDR3 DNA. D genes are given only for firm matches. Size tells how often a clone was seen (once, few, many) or the class of an expanded clone, and some rows leave it out.

TRBV7-2	NA	NA	TRBJ1-4	CASSFGQVGEKLFF	TGTGCCAGCAGCTTTGGTCAGGTGGGCGAAAAACTGTTTTTT
TRBV6-5	NA	NA	TRBJ2-3	CASTPSTDTQYF	TGTGCCAGCACCCCTAGCACAGATACGCAGTATTTT
TRBV20-1	NA	NA	TRBJ1-2	CSASSDSNNYGYTF	TGCAGTGCTAGTTCAGACAGTAATAACTATGGCTACACCTTC
TRBV4-3	few	TRBD1	TRBJ1-2	CASSPTQGARYGYTF	TGCGCCAGCAGCCCCACTCAGGGGGCGCGGTATGGCTACACCTTC
TRBV6-6	NA	TRBD2	TRBJ2-3	CASSRRTSGVTDTQYF	TGTGCCAGCAGTCGTAGGACTAGCGGGGTGACAGATACGCAGTATTTT
TRBV21-1	NA	NA	TRBJ2-1	CASSKVPGTRNNEQFF	TGTGCCAGCAGCAAAGTGCCCGGGACCCGGAACAATGAGCAGTTCTTC
TRBV3-1/TRBV3-2	NA	NA	TRBJ1-2	CASSRANQDYGYTF	TGTGCCAGCAGCCGAGCGAATCAAGACTATGGCTACACCTTC
TRBV4-2	NA	NA	TRBJ1-1	CASSQELNPNTEAFF	TGTGCCAGCAGCCAAGAGCTCAACCCGAACACTGAAGCTTTCTTT
TRBV4-2	NA	NA	TRBJ2-4	CASSHSDRMAKNIQYF	TGTGCCAGCAGCCACTCCGACCGGATGGCCAAAAACATTCAGTACTTC
TRBV30	NA	NA	TRBJ1-3	CAWRVTEAGNTIYF	TGTGCCTGGAGGGTTACAGAGGCTGGAAACACCATATATTTT
TRBV7-9	NA	NA	TRBJ1-2	CASSLETYGYTF	TGTGCCAGCAGCTTAGAGACATATGGCTACACCTTC
TRBV19	NA	TRBD1	TRBJ1-2	CASSTGTGQLGSTF	TGTGCCAGTAGTACCGGGACAGGGCAGTTGGGAAGTACCTTC
TRBV18	NA	NA	TRBJ1-1	CASSPRGAGNTEAFF	TGTGCCAGCTCACCGAGGGGCGCAGGGAACACTGAAGCTTTCTTT
TRBV6-5	NA	TRBD2	TRBJ2-2	CASSYGAGVDTGELFF	TGTGCCAGCAGTTACGGGGCGGGAGTCGACACCGGGGAGCTGTTTTTT
TRBV18	NA	NA	TRBJ2-3	CASSPASTDTQYF	TGTGCCAGCTCACCAGCAAGCACAGATACGCAGTATTTT
TRBV7-9	NA	NA	TRBJ2-7	CASRPSGGVTAEQYF	TGTGCCAGCAGACCCTCCGGGGGCGTAACGGCCGAGCAGTACTTC
TRBV5-1	NA	TRBD2	TRBJ2-2	CASSSKPGGNTGELFF	TGCGCCAGCAGCTCAAAACCGGGGGGTAACACCGGGGAGCTGTTTTTT
TRBV19	NA	NA	TRBJ1-3	CASGTGAGGNTIYF	TGTGCCAGTGGTACGGGGGCAGGTGGAAACACCATATATTTT
TRBV5-4	NA	NA	TRBJ1-2	CASSFYEGVGYTF	TGTGCCAGCAGCTTTTACGAGGGCGTAGGCTACACCTTC
TRBV19	NA	TRBD2	TRBJ2-5	CASRITGLAGETQYF	TGTGCCAGTCGTATAACGGGACTAGCGGGAGAGACCCAGTACTTC
TRBV5-1	NA	TRBD1	TRBJ1-1	CASSPSTGLMNTEAFF	TGCGCCAGCAGCCCCTCGACAGGGCTCATGAACACTGAAGCTTTCTTT
TRBV11-2	NA	TRBD1	TRBJ1-1	CASSREGGHAPKAFF	TGTGCCAGCAGCAGAGAAGGGGGCCACGCTCCCAAAGCTTTCTTT
TRBV18	NA	NA	TRBJ2-2	CASSPGNPNTGELFF	TGTGCCAGCTCACCGGGGAACCCGAACACCGGGGAGCTGTTTTTT
TRBV19	NA	NA	TRBJ1-4	CASSMRVNEKLFF	TGTGCCAGTAGTATGAGGGTAAATGAAAAACTGTTTTTT
TRBV7-2	once	NA	TRBJ1-1	CASSLSGNSAAFF	TGTGCCAGCAGCTTATCGGGGAACTCGGCAGCTTTCTTT
TRBV5-1	NA	TRBD1	TRBJ1-2	CASSLLGQGDYGYTF	TGCGCCAGCAGCTTGCTCGGACAGGGAGACTATGGCTACACCTTC
TRBV5-1	NA	NA	TRBJ1-1	CASSSGAGTEAFF	TGCGCCAGCAGCTCAGGGGCAGGAACTGAAGCTTTCTTT
TRBV7-9	NA	TRBD1	TRBJ2-5	CASSWGTGVGETQYF	TGTGCCAGCAGCTGGGGGACAGGGGTCGGAGAGACCCAGTACTTC
TRBV28	NA	NA	TRBJ2-1	CASSLFNEQFF	TGTGCCAGCAGTTTATTCAATGAGCAGTTCTTC
TRBV7-2	NA	NA	TRBJ1-5	CASSLVGRDQPQHF	TGTGCCAGCAGCTTAGTTGGCAGGGACCAGCCCCAGCATTTT
TRBV2	NA	TRBD1	TRBJ1-5	CASSGTGTDSNQPQHF	TGTGCCAGCAGTGGGACCGGGACAGATAGCAATCAGCCCCAGCATTTT
TRBV5-6	NA	NA	TRBJ2-7	CASSRTPPRSYEQYF	TGTGCCAGCAGCCGGACACCACCCCGCTCCTACGAGCAGTACTTC
TRBV7-2	NA	NA	TRBJ1-6	CASSFEWYNSPLHF	TGTGCCAGCAGCTTTGAATGGTATAATTCACCCCTCCACTTT
TRBV12-3/TRBV12-4	NA	NA	TRBJ2-3	CASRAGNTDTQYF	TGTGCCAGCAGGGCGGGAAACACAGATACGCAGTATTTT
TRBV6-5	NA	NA	TRBJ1-1	CASSLLGGNTEAFF	TGTGCCAGCAGCCTTCTCGGCGGGAACACTGAAGCTTTCTTT
TRBV6-6	NA	NA	TRBJ2-1	CASSYSTVRNEQFF	TGTGCCAGCAGTTACTCGACCGTACGCAATGAGCAGTTCTTC
TRBV11-3	few	NA	TRBJ1-1	CASSLRGERTEAFF	TGTGCCAGCAGCCTTAGAGGGGAGCGGACTGAAGCTTTCTTT
TRBV20-1	NA	NA	TRBJ2-3	CSARDPRWQYF	TGCAGTGCTAGAGATCCTCGTTGGCAGTATTTT
TRBV6-5	NA	TRBD1	TRBJ1-2	CAGQDRGYGYTF	TGTGCCGGGCAGGACAGGGGCTATGGCTACACCTTC